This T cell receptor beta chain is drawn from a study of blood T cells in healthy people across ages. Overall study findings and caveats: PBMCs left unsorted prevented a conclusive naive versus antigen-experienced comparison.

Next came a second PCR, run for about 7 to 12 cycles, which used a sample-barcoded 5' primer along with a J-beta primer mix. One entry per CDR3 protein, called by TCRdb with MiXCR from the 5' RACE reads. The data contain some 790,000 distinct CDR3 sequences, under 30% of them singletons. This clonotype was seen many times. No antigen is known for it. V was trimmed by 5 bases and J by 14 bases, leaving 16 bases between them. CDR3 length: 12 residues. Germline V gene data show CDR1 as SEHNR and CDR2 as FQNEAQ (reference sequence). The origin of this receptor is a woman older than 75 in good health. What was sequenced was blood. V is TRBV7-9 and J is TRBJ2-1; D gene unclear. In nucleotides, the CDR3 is TGTGCCAGCAGCCCTTCGCCGGACCCAAAGTTCTTC. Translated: CASSPSPDPKFF. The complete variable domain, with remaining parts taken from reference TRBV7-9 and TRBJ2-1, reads DTGVSQNPRHKITKRGQNVTFRCDPISEHNRLYWYRQTLGQGPEFLTYFQNEAQLEKSRLLSDRFSAERPKGSFSTLEIQRTEQGDSAMYLCASSPSPDPKFFGPGTRLTVL.